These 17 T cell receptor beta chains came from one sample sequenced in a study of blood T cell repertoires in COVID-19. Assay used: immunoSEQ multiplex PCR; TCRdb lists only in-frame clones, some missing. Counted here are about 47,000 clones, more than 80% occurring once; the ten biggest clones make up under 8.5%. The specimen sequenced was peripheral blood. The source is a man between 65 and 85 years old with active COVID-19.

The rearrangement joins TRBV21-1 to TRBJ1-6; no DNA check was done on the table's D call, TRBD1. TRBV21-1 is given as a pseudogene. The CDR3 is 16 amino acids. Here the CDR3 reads CASSNRDRLSNSPLHF. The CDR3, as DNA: TGTGCCAGCAGCAACCGGGACAGGCTGAGTAATTCACCCCTCCACTTT.

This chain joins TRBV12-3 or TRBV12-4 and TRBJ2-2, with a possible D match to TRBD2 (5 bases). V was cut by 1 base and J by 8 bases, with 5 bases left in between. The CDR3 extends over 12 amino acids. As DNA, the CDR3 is TGTGCCAGCAGTTTAGGGACTGGGGAGCTGTTTTTT. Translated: CASSLGTGELFF.

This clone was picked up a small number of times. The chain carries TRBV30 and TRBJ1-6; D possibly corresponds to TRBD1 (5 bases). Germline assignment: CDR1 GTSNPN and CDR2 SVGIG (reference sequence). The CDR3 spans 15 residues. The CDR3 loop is CAFVPGRVGNSPLHF. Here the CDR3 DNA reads TGTGCTTTTGTCCCAGGGCGAGTTGGTAATTCACCCCTCCACTTT.

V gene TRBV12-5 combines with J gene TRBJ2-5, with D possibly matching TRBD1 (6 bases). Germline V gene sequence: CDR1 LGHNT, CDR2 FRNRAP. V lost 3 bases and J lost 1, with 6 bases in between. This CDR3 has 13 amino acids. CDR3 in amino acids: CASGLGGQETQYF. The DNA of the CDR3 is TGTGCTAGTGGTTTAGGGGGCCAAGAGACCCAGTACTTC.

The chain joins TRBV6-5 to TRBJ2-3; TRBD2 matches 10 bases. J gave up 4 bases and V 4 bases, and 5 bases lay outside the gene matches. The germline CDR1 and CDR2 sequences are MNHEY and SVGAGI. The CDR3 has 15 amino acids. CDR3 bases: TGTGCCAGCAGTTTCCGTGGACTAGCGGCAGATACGCAGTATTTT. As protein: CASSFRGLAADTQYF.

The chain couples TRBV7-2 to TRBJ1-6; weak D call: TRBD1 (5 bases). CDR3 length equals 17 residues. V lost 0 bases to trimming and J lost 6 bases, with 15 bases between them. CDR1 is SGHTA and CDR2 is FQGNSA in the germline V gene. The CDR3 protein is CASSLAAGTLGNSPLHF. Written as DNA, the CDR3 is TGTGCCAGCAGCTTAGCAGCGGGGACGTTAGGTAATTCACCCCTCCACTTT.

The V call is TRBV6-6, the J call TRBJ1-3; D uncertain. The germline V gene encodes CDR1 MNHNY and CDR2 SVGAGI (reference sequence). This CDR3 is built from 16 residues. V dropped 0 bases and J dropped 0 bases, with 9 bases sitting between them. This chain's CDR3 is CASSYSLFGSGNTIYF. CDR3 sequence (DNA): TGTGCCAGCAGTTACTCTCTTTTCGGCTCTGGAAACACCATATATTTT.

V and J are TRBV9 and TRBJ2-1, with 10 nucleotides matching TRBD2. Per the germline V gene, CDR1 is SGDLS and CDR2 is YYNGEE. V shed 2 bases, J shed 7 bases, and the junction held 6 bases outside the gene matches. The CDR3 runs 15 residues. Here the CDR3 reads CASSVGTSGANEQFF. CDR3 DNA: TGTGCCAGCAGCGTTGGCACTAGCGGGGCGAATGAGCAGTTCTTC.

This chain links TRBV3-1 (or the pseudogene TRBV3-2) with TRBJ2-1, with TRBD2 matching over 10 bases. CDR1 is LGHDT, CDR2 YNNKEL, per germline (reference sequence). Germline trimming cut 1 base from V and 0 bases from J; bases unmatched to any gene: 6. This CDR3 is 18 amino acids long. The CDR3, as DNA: TGTGCCAGCAGCCAAGTTTCCCCTAGCGGGGGCTCCTACAATGAGCAGTTCTTC. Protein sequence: CASSQVSPSGGSYNEQFF.

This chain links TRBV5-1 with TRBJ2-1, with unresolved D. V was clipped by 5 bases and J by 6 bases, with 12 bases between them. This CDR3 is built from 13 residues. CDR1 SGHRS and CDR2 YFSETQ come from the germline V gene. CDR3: CASSLAATNEQFF. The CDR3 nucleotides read TGCGCCAGCAGTTTAGCAGCGACCAATGAGCAGTTCTTC.

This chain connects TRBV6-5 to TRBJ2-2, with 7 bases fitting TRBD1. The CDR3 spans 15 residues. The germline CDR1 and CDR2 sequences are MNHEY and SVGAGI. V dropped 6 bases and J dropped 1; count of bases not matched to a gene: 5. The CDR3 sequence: CASSLDRLNTGELFF. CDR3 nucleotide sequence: TGTGCCAGCAGCTTGGACAGGTTGAACACCGGGGAGCTGTTTTTT.

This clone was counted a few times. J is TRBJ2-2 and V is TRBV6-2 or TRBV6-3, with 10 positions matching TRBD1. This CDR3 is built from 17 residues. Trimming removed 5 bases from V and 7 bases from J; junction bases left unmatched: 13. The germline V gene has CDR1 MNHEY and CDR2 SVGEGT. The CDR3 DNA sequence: TGTGCCAGCAGTGATTCCCCGGGACAGGGGATTGTCGGGGAGCTGTTTTTT. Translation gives CASSDSPGQGIVGELFF.

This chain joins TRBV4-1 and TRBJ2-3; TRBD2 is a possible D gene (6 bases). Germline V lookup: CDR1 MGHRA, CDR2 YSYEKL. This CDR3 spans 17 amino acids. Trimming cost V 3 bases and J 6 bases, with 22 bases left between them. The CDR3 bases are TGCGCCAGCAGCCAGCCCACTGAGCGGGCTTTCGGTGATACGCAGTATTTT. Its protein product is CASSQPTERAFGDTQYF.

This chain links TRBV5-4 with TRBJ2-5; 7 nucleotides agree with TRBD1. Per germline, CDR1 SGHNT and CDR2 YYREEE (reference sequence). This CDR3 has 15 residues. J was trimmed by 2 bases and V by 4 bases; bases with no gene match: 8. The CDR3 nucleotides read TGTGCCAGCAGCGAAGGGACAGCGAGTCAAGAGACCCAGTACTTC. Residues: CASSEGTASQETQYF.

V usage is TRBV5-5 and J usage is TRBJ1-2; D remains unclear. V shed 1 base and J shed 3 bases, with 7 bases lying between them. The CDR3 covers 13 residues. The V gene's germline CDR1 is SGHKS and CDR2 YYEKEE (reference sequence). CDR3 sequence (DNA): TGTGCCAGCAGCTTGACGGGATACTATGGCTACACCTTC. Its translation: CASSLTGYYGYTF.

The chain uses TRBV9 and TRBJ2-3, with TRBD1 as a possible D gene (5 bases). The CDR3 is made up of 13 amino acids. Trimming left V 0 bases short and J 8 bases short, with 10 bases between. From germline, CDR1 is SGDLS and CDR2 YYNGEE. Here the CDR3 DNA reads TGTGCCAGCAGCGTAGGGTCTGGGGCTACGCAGTATTTT. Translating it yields CASSVGSGATQYF.

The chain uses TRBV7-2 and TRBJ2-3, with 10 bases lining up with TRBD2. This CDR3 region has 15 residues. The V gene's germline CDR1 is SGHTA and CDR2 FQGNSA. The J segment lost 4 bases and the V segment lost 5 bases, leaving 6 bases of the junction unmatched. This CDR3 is CASSPSSGGSDTQYF. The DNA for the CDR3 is TGTGCCAGCAGCCCCTCTAGCGGGGGATCAGATACGCAGTATTTT.